This TCR beta chain was captured in a study of kidney transplant recipient with SARS-CoV-2 infection. This clonotype was found many times. TCRdb redid the calling of the reads with MiXCR, one entry per CDR3 protein. The table shows approximately 240,000 distinct CDR3 sequences, with more than 25% occurring only once. Sample: a blood sample, taken at baseline and on day 111 from a kidney transplant recipient. The origin of this receptor is a young adult male patient who had COVID-19 and was a kidney transplant recipient. The graft donor may have contributed some T cells.

This CDR3 reads CASTFLNEQYF. The DNA for the CDR3 is TGTGCTAGTACCTTTTTGAACGAGCAGTACTTC. The rearrangement uses TRBV12-5 and TRBJ2-7; unclear D gene. Trimming removed 8 bases from V and 5 bases from J, with 10 bases in between. The CDR3 contains 11 residues. Per germline, CDR1 LGHNT and CDR2 FRNRAP.